This T cell receptor (beta chain) derives from a study of neurological immune-mediated disorders. General study findings and limits: Expanded clones shared no CDR3 amino acid sequences across subjects, suggesting private repertoires in all groups. HTLV-1-associated myelopathy had the most TCR clonal expansion, whereas multiple sclerosis had the least (lower than in healthy controls).

On this clonotype: Antigen unknown.

This CDR3 region has 16 residues. A 10-nucleotide random UMI tagged transcripts in template-switch 5'RACE cDNA synthesis. Every sequencing run drew on 15-18 subjects and yielded over 180 million TCR-beta sequences. Using its own MiXCR run on the 5' RACE reads, TCRdb lists one record per CDR3 protein. The sample lists some 20,000 distinct CDR3 sequences; roughly a quarter were seen once. V and J are TRBV21-1 and TRBJ1-4; the table's D call of TRBD1 was not tested on the DNA. TRBV21-1 is assigned pseudogene status. The material sequenced was PBMCs. The TCR originated in a man aged 50 or older with HTLV-1-associated myelopathy (HAM/TSP). Here the CDR3 reads CARDFRGPVTNEKLFF. The CDR3 DNA is TGTGCCCGCGACTTCAGGGGCCCGGTAACTAATGAAAAACTGTTTTTT.